This T cell receptor (beta chain) was captured in a study of shared clonotypes between healthy human individuals. Study results and caveats: Genetic and exposure-history diversity was limited by the small donor number.

Donors were healthy HIV-negative adults without recent acute infections or vaccinations. Nashville, Tennessee was home to all donors, who were Caucasian adults. From germline, CDR1 is SGHAT and CDR2 FQNNGV. V was shortened by 8 bases and J by 3 bases, with 17 bases between the two germline ends. CDR3 size: 14 residues. Unsorted PBMC replicate PCRs used approximately 300 ng DNA, around 29,000 T cell genomes. Repertoires were generated with immunoSEQ multiplex PCR, while TCRdb's copy carries only in-frame clones and drops some. Here the sample spans approximately 460,000 clones, 77% being singletons. This clone was picked up a small number of times. Its antigen is unknown.

The chain has TRBV11-2 and TRBJ2-7; D perhaps matches TRBD1 (6 bases). This TCR was recovered from a woman aged 40 to 49 in good health. Some clones in this sample may be carry-over from other donors' samples. What was sequenced was PBMCs. CDR3 DNA sequence: TGTGCCAGCCGCGGACAGAAAACAAACTACGAGCAGTACTTC. Protein sequence: CASRGQKTNYEQYF.